This T cell receptor gamma chain was retrieved from a study of human gamma delta and Vdelta1 T cells. Study-level results: Delta One T cells were reportedly polyclonal and broadly cytotoxic against acute myeloid leukemia.

In the case of this clone: Its antigen is as yet unknown. Germline and junction disagree at one end, which may indicate a read error. The sample holds other DNA sequences that translate to the same CDR3.

There are 15 residues in the CDR3. In germline, CDR1 is GITISATS, CDR2 ISYDGTV (reference sequence). TCRdb re-called clones from the PCR reads using CATT. The sample has almost 9,000 gamma-chain clones; about 47% are singletons. The source of this sequence is a human donor in good health. The specimen was Vdelta1 gamma-delta T cells from blood grown in culture (DOT cells). This sequence joins TRGV9 and TRGJP2. CDR3 protein: CALWGRWSSDWIKTF. CDR3 bases: TGTGCCTTGTGGGGTCGCTGGAGTAGTGATTGGATCAAGACTTTT.